Below, 21 T cell receptor beta chains from the same sample are listed, as sequenced in a study of T-cell reconstitution after alpha-beta-depleted transplantation in children. Construction of the TCRbeta library involved unique molecular identifiers. TCRdb called the PCR reads again in MiXCR, with one record for every CDR3 protein. The sample has fewer than 700,000 distinct CDR3 sequences; about an eighth are singletons. Sample: PBMCs, mostly from graft donor cells, taken 360 days after TCRalphabeta/CD19-depleted stem cell transplant. These receptors all stem from a male patient under 18 who had a stem cell transplant for acute myeloid leukemia, so the T cells may come from the graft donor.

V gene TRBV7-3 combines with J gene TRBJ2-5; maybe TRBD2 (6 bases). Germline CDR1 reads SGHTA; CDR2 reads FQGTGA. This CDR3 is built from 13 residues. V was trimmed by 5 bases and J by 3 bases, leaving 10 bases between them. As DNA, the CDR3 is TGTGCCAGCAGCCACGGGGGAGAAGAGACCCAGTACTTC. Its translation: CASSHGGEETQYF.

There are many counts of this clonotype. The chain links TRBV7-9 to TRBJ2-1; possibly TRBD1 or TRBD2 for D (5 bases each). The germline V and J ends were trimmed by 5 bases and 6 bases, with 17 bases remaining between them. In germline, CDR1 is SEHNR, CDR2 FQNEAQ (reference sequence). The CDR3 sequence is 15 residues long. The CDR3 DNA sequence: TGTGCCAGCAGCCCCCAGGGAAAGGGAGCCAATGAGCAGTTCTTC. Its protein product is CASSPQGKGANEQFF.

This clonotype has more than one count but fewer than ten. The chain recombines TRBV20-1 with TRBJ2-1, with D uncertain. Trimming removed 3 bases from V and 9 bases from J, with 9 bases in between. Germline-derived CDR1 and CDR2 are DFQATT and SNEGSKA (reference sequence). The CDR3 is made up of 11 amino acids. CDR3 DNA sequence: TGCAGTGCTAGTCCCCGGACTGAGCAGTTCTTC. Amino acid sequence: CSASPRTEQFF.

This clonotype was recorded a few times. The rearrangement links TRBV20-1 to TRBJ2-1; D remains ambiguous. Per the germline V gene, CDR1 is DFQATT and CDR2 is SNEGSKA (reference sequence). The CDR3 contains 16 residues. V was pared by 8 bases and J by 0 bases, with 20 bases between. The CDR3 bases are TGCAGTTTTTGGCCGGGCGGCGAGTACTCCTACAATGAGCAGTTCTTC. Translating it yields CSFWPGGEYSYNEQFF.

This clonotype was counted only a few times. The J gene is TRBJ2-5, the V gene TRBV3-1; no clear D. The CDR3 consists of 15 residues. Germline lookup yields CDR1 LGHDT and CDR2 YNNKEL (reference sequence). V lost 0 bases, J lost 2 bases, and 10 bases lay in between. The CDR3 DNA sequence: TGTGCCAGCAGCCAAGATGGCCAGGCACAAGAGACCCAGTACTTC. Translated, it gives CASSQDGQAQETQYF.

This clonotype was observed at least ten times. The chain is built from TRBV5-1 and TRBJ2-1; 12 bases align to TRBD2. Losses at the gene ends were 1 base for V and 4 bases for J; bases not matched to a gene: 3. Per germline, CDR1 SGHRS and CDR2 YFSETQ. CDR3 length: 16 amino acids. CDR3 in amino acids: CASSLRLAGGYNEQFF. For the CDR3, the DNA is TGCGCCAGCAGCTTGAGGCTAGCGGGAGGGTACAATGAGCAGTTCTTC.

Here the CDR3 reads CAWRSALSYNEQFF. DNA of the CDR3: TGTGCCTGGAGATCGGCTTTATCCTACAATGAGCAGTTCTTC. The chain carries TRBV30 and TRBJ2-1; unclear D gene. The CDR3 has 14 amino acids. V lost 3 bases to trimming and J lost 1 base, with 10 bases between them. The V gene's germline CDR1 is GTSNPN and CDR2 SVGIG (reference sequence).

This clonotype was observed many times. The CDR3 reads CATSSAGATYEQYF. Here the CDR3 DNA reads TGTGCCACCAGTTCAGCAGGGGCTACCTACGAGCAGTACTTC. The J gene is TRBJ2-7, the V gene TRBV24-1, with D perhaps matching TRBD1 (6 bases). CDR3 length: 14 residues. V lost 6 bases to trimming and J lost 2 bases, with 13 bases between them. Germline V CDR1 and CDR2: KGHDR, SFDVKD.

This clonotype is a singleton in its sample. This chain uses TRBV29-1 with TRBJ2-7; D is possibly TRBD2 (5 bases). CDR1 SQVTM and CDR2 ANQGSEA come from the germline V gene. Deletions cut 4 bases from V and 0 bases from J, with 16 bases between. This CDR3 has 15 residues. The CDR3 DNA is TGCAGCGTTGGGCCCGCAGCGGTTAGCTCCTACGAGCAGTACTTC. This translates into CSVGPAAVSSYEQYF.

This clonotype has more than one count but fewer than ten. The chain carries TRBV6-5 and TRBJ2-7; 10 bases fit TRBD1. Trimming took 2 bases from V and 3 from J; bases not matched to a gene: 13. The CDR3 contains 18 residues. CDR1 is MNHEY, CDR2 SVGAGI, per germline. The CDR3 DNA follows: TGTGCCAGCAGTTACCTTACCCTCGGACAGGGGGGAGTCTACGAGCAGTACTTC. Translation gives CASSYLTLGQGGVYEQYF.

A few counts support this clonotype. CDR3 DNA: TGTGCCAGCAACCCTCTTGGGGTCGGACTAGCGGGGGAGACCCAGTACTTC. This codes for CASNPLGVGLAGETQYF. The rearrangement joins TRBV28 to TRBJ2-5; 12 nucleotides agree with TRBD2. Per the germline V gene, CDR1 is MDHEN and CDR2 is SYDVKM. The V gene end was trimmed by 7 bases and the J gene end by 5 bases; junction bases not matched to a gene: 14. This CDR3 spans 17 amino acids.

This clonotype appeared a few times. The rearrangement joins TRBV28 to TRBJ2-4; no definite D call. This CDR3 is 15 amino acids long. Trimming removed 7 bases at V and 1 base at J, with 14 bases between. Germline loops: CDR1 MDHEN, CDR2 SYDVKM. The CDR3 is CASTYFGLAKNIQYF. The CDR3 DNA follows: TGTGCCAGCACCTATTTCGGATTGGCCAAAAACATTCAGTACTTC.

The rearrangement joins TRBV27 to TRBJ2-5; D is unclear. Germline V gene sequence: CDR1 MNHEY, CDR2 SMNVEV (reference sequence). With 8 bases removed from V and 4 bases from J, the gap between germline ends came to 14 bases. The CDR3 loop spans 13 amino acids. The CDR3 bases are TGTGCCAGCCGAGGTACGACCCCAGAGACCCAGTACTTC. It specifies CASRGTTPETQYF.

The rearrangement uses TRBV5-6 and TRBJ2-1, with TRBD2 identical over 11 bases. This CDR3 region has 17 residues. The ends lost 3 bases at V and 3 bases at J; junction bases unmatched: 8. Germline values: CDR1 SGHDT, CDR2 YYEEEE. The CDR3 DNA reads TGTGCCAGCAGCTCCTTAAAGACTAGCGGGATCTACAATGAGCAGTTCTTC. This gives the protein CASSSLKTSGIYNEQFF.

The CDR3 reads CSARPLGYSNQPQHF. As DNA, the CDR3 is TGCAGTGCTAGACCCCTCGGGTATAGCAATCAGCCCCAGCATTTT. V and J are TRBV20-1 and TRBJ1-5, with D unclear. Germline CDR1 is DFQATT and CDR2 is SNEGSKA (reference sequence). V was pared by 2 bases and J by 0 bases, with 11 bases between. This CDR3 contains 15 residues.

This clonotype has at least ten counts. This rearrangement joins TRBV20-1 to TRBJ2-7, with D hard to call. Trimming cost V 3 bases and J 7 bases, with 10 bases left between them. The CDR3 is made up of 11 amino acids. Germline CDR1 DFQATT, CDR2 SNEGSKA (reference sequence). The CDR3 DNA is TGCAGTGCTAGGGATATACGGGAGCAGTACGTC. Translated: CSARDIREQYV.

The rearrangement links TRBV5-5 to TRBJ2-2; possibly TRBD1 for D (6 bases). This CDR3 spans 16 amino acids. Deletions cut 2 bases from V and 3 bases from J, with 14 bases between. CDR1 and CDR2 from the germline V gene are SGHKS and YYEKEE (reference sequence). The CDR3 DNA sequence: TGTGCCAGCAGCTTTACAGGGAAAACGGACACCGGGGAGCTGTTTTTT. As protein: CASSFTGKTDTGELFF.

In this sample, this clonotype turned up once. A clone one base away is much larger, so this may be a read error. V and J are TRBV20-1 and TRBJ2-3, with D possibly called TRBD1 or TRBD2 (5 bases each). Germline lookup yields CDR1 DFQATT and CDR2 SNEGSKA (reference sequence). The length of the CDR3 is 14 residues. The CDR3 sequence is CCARAAGSTDTQYF. The CDR3 nucleotides are TGCTGTGCTAGAGCGGCAGGGAGCACAGATACGCAGTATTTT.

This clonotype was observed a handful of times. This chain uses TRBV4-2 with TRBJ2-3; 13 bases map to TRBD2. Germline lookup yields CDR1 LGHNA and CDR2 YNFKEQ. V trimming: 4 bases; J trimming: 4 bases; junction bases outside the gene matches: 8. The CDR3 spans 17 residues. The CDR3 loop reads CASSRNLGLAGPDTQYF. CDR3 sequence (DNA): TGTGCCAGCAGCCGTAACTTGGGACTAGCGGGACCAGATACGCAGTATTTT.

There are many counts of this clonotype. This rearrangement joins TRBV28 to TRBJ2-5; TRBD1 matches at 9 bases. The length of the CDR3 is 15 residues. V shed 6 bases and J 3 bases; nucleotides not matched to a gene: 8. In germline, CDR1 is MDHEN, CDR2 SYDVKM. CDR3 in amino acids: CASSPFRTGEETQYF. The CDR3 DNA reads as TGTGCCAGCAGCCCCTTTAGGACAGGGGAAGAGACCCAGTACTTC.

There are a few counts of this clonotype. The chain has TRBV7-6 and TRBJ2-2; unclear D gene. Germline CDR1 SGHVS, CDR2 FNYEAQ. The CDR3 loop spans 13 amino acids. V was clipped by 2 bases and J by 4 bases, with 5 bases between them. CDR3 loop: CASSLSVTGELFF. CDR3 DNA sequence: TGTGCCAGCAGCTTATCAGTCACCGGGGAGCTGTTTTTT.